These 15 T cell receptor beta chains originate from one sample sequenced in a study of CD8 T cells in Susac syndrome. Random hexamers were used to reverse transcribe the RNA input (0.5 to 1 ug). A single record per CDR3 protein comes from TCRdb applying MiXCR to the immunoSEQ multiplex PCR reads. Of about 53,000 distinct CDR3 sequences in the sample, 95% were seen once. Sequences were obtained from CD8+ T cells from PBMCs. The receptors were sampled from a human donor with Susac syndrome.

The chain links TRBV21-1 to TRBJ1-1. TRBV21-1 is deemed a pseudogene. The CDR3 extends over 13 amino acids. The CDR3 loop reads CASSKPTNTEAFF. CDR3 nucleotides: TGTGCCAGCAGCAAACCGACGAACACTGAAGCTTTCTTT.

The V call is TRBV5-4, the J call TRBJ1-5; 7 bases are shared with TRBD1. Trimming took 3 bases from V and 10 from J; bases not matched to a gene: 13. Germline CDR1 SGHNT, CDR2 YYREEE (reference sequence). There are 15 residues in the CDR3. Here the CDR3 DNA reads TGTGCCAGCAGCTGGGGAGGGGGACAGTACGAACCCCAGCATTTT. Translated: CASSWGGGQYEPQHF.

The chain combines TRBV14 with TRBJ1-2, with D uncertain. The length of the CDR3 is 16 residues. Germline V gives CDR1 SGHDN, CDR2 FVKESK. Between the trimmed V and J ends, which lost 0 bases and 2 bases, there was a span of 13 bases. The CDR3 protein is CASSQDRFGRNYGYTF. In DNA, the CDR3 is TGTGCCAGCAGCCAAGATAGATTCGGCAGGAACTATGGCTACACCTTC.

CDR3 sequence reads: CASSQVAGGTGELFF. The CDR3 nucleotides read TGTGCCAGCAGCCAAGTAGCGGGAGGCACCGGGGAGCTGTTTTTT. The rearrangement joins TRBV3-1 to TRBJ2-2, with 10 bases fitting TRBD2. The length of the CDR3 is 15 residues. The V and J ends lost 1 base and 4 bases, in that order; junction bases with no gene match: 0. Germline V gene sequence: CDR1 LGHDT, CDR2 YNNKEL (reference sequence).

This chain uses TRBV6-1 with TRBJ1-2, with a possible D match to TRBD1 (5 bases). Looked up from germline, CDR1 is MNHNS and CDR2 is SASEGT. V gave up 6 bases and J gave up 2 bases, with 10 bases separating them. The CDR3 runs 13 residues. In DNA, the CDR3 is TGTGCCAGCAGCCCACAGGAGAACTATGGCTACACCTTC. It translates to CASSPQENYGYTF.

With respect to this clonotype: At one end the junction does not follow the germline gene, possibly because of a read error. This rearrangement joins TRBV2 to TRBJ2-5; D uncertain. The CDR3 is 14 amino acids. CDR1 is SNHLY and CDR2 is FYNNEI in the germline V gene. The CDR3 is CASCDSNTPETQYF. DNA of the CDR3: TGTGCCAGCTGTGACTCAAACACCCCAGAGACCCAGTACTTC.

This chain joins TRBV25-1 and TRBJ2-7; D is perhaps TRBD1 (6 bases). Germline V gene sequence: CDR1 MGHDK, CDR2 SYGVNS. The V and J ends lost 4 bases and 5 bases respectively, with 15 bases between them. The CDR3 contains 14 residues. CDR3 amino acids: CASSVTGLHDEQYF. CDR3 nucleotides: TGTGCCAGCAGTGTTACAGGGCTCCACGACGAGCAGTACTTC.

The V call is TRBV20-1, the J call TRBJ2-7, with 11 bases identical to TRBD1. The V gene's germline CDR1 is DFQATT and CDR2 SNEGSKA (reference sequence). This CDR3 spans 14 amino acids. J gave up 4 bases and V 3 bases, and 5 bases lay outside the gene matches. The CDR3 region has the DNA TGCAGTGCTAGGTCGGGACAGGGGGGTTACGAGCAGTACTTC. This codes for CSARSGQGGYEQYF.

This clonotype was observed a single time. The chain has TRBV11-2 and TRBJ2-3; D might be TRBD1 (6 bases). V was cut by 0 bases and J by 6 bases, with 10 bases left in between. Germline V CDR1 and CDR2: SGHAT, FQNNGV. The length of the CDR3 is 14 residues. The CDR3, as DNA: TGTGCCAGCAGCTTAGAGGCCCAGGGGGATACGCAGTATTTT. Residues: CASSLEAQGDTQYF.

The CDR3 region has the DNA TGTGCCAGTAGTATAGTTAGCCACCGACCCTACTACGAGCAGTACTTC. It is translated as CASSIVSHRPYYEQYF. This chain joins TRBV19 and TRBJ2-7, with no clear D. The CDR3 totals 16 residues. CDR1 is LNHDA, CDR2 SQIVND, per germline (reference sequence). The V end lost 1 base, the J end lost 3 bases, and 16 bases lay between the germline ends.

This clonotype came up once. The CDR3 reads CSATDRIISNQPQHF. The CDR3 nucleotides read TGCAGTGCTACGGACAGAATCATTAGCAATCAGCCCCAGCATTTT. V usage is TRBV20-1 and J usage is TRBJ1-5; TRBD1 might be the D (6 bases). Trimming removed 4 bases at V and 0 bases at J, with 13 bases between. Per germline, CDR1 DFQATT and CDR2 SNEGSKA (reference sequence). The CDR3 length is 15 residues.

V and J are TRBV3-1 and TRBJ2-3, with D unclear. This CDR3 contains 12 residues. Germline V gene data show CDR1 as LGHDT and CDR2 as YNNKEL (reference sequence). Trimming took 3 bases from V and 6 from J, leaving 7 bases between them. The CDR3 nucleotides read TGTGCCAGCAGCCACCTTTCGGATACGCAGTATTTT. It encodes CASSHLSDTQYF.

J is TRBJ2-1 and V is TRBV4-1, with 14 bases that match TRBD2. The CDR3 loop spans 15 amino acids. Germline CDR1 is MGHRA and CDR2 is YSYEKL. The ends lost 1 base at V and 13 bases at J; junction bases unmatched: 6. The CDR3 DNA sequence: TGCGCCAGCAGCCAAGCCGGGACTAGCGGGGGAGTACAGTTCTTC. Protein product: CASSQAGTSGGVQFF.

The chain is built from TRBV11-2 and TRBJ2-5, with D tentatively TRBD1 (6 bases). CDR1 is SGHAT, CDR2 FQNNGV, per germline. V was trimmed by 5 bases and J by 7 bases, leaving 17 bases between them. This CDR3 is built from 14 residues. The CDR3 DNA reads as TGTGCCAGCAGCCCGCGACTGGCAGGGGCGACCCAGTACTTC. This translates into CASSPRLAGATQYF. The complete variable domain, with remaining parts taken from reference TRBV11-2 and TRBJ2-5, reads EAGVAQSPRYKIIEKRQSVAFWCNPISGHATLYWYQQILGQGPKLLIQFQNNGVVDDSQLPKDRFSAERLKGVDSTLKIQPAKLEDSAVYLCASSPRLAGATQYFGPGTRLLVL.

J is TRBJ1-6 and V is TRBV12-3 or TRBV12-4; D is unclear. The CDR3 is 13 residues long. Deletions cut 4 bases from V and 7 bases from J, with 8 bases between. Here the CDR3 reads CASSWGENSPLHF. In DNA form, the CDR3 reads TGTGCCAGCAGTTGGGGAGAGAATTCACCCCTCCACTTT.